Listed below are T cell receptor beta chains from one sample, sequenced in a study of blood T cell repertoires in COVID-19. The assay was immunoSEQ multiplex PCR, and TCRdb's table has in-frame clones only and misses some. The sample holds over 120,000 clones; roughly 86% are singletons and the top ten take less than 2%. Sample: peripheral blood. These receptors were obtained from a man in his 70s with acute or convalescent COVID-19. CDR3s include the opening cysteine and the closing phenylalanine or tryptophan.

cdr3_aa,v_call,j_call
CASILSGTSYEQYF,TRBV28,TRBJ2-7
CASSLLGPSGSETQYF,TRBV7-9,TRBJ2-5
CASRPSGAYEQYF,TRBV6-2/TRBV6-3,TRBJ2-7
CASSPGVGYTF,TRBV6-5,TRBJ1-2
CSVDVGVKAFF,TRBV29-1,TRBJ1-1
CASSLTPPTIYF,TRBV2,TRBJ1-3
CASSALTGRQTQYF,TRBV5-1,TRBJ2-5
CASSSGQAETQYF,TRBV10-1,TRBJ2-5
CASSETGRGLGYTF,TRBV28,TRBJ1-2
CASSPQLAGGYEQFF,TRBV28,TRBJ2-1
CSVGGFDEQFF,TRBV29-1,TRBJ2-1
CASSGTPAGYTF,TRBV3-1/TRBV3-2,TRBJ1-2
CASSLTLAGGGTDTQYF,TRBV7-2,TRBJ2-3
CASSESGQRIGANEKLFF,TRBV25-1,TRBJ1-4
CASSFWTGGNEKLFF,TRBV7-8,TRBJ1-4
CASSSVGGRGLGSTDTQYF,TRBV5-6,TRBJ2-3
CASGGQTNYGYTF,TRBV7-2,TRBJ1-2
CASSVSTGIESEQFF,TRBV2,TRBJ2-1
CSVVEGIATGELFF,TRBV29-1,TRBJ2-2
CASSSGGIPPTF,TRBV7-9,TRBJ1-2
CASSPDRGRVDYGYTF,TRBV4-2,TRBJ1-2
CASSLTRGRGHEQFF,TRBV5-1,TRBJ2-1
CASSQPGHKNTEAFF,TRBV6-5,TRBJ1-1
CASSFEGGGYTF,TRBV12-3/TRBV12-4,TRBJ1-2
CASSLGGLAGVVEQFF,TRBV7-6,TRBJ2-1
CASRPWKAGTDTQYF,TRBV28,TRBJ2-3
CASSLGQITNTGELFF,TRBV5-1,TRBJ2-2
CASSVAAGGWYGYTF,TRBV9,TRBJ1-2
CASSFIDISGRAHTDTQYF,TRBV27,TRBJ2-3
CASSAVGAGEIVGELFF,TRBV7-3,TRBJ2-2
CASTIGGQSNEQFF,TRBV5-1,TRBJ2-1
CASRADLYVTDTQYF,TRBV2,TRBJ2-3
CASSLVLLAAKNIQYF,TRBV19,TRBJ2-4
CASSSYYGYTF,TRBV12-3/TRBV12-4,TRBJ1-2
CASSWDRRTEAFF,TRBV18,TRBJ1-1
CASSAGTSGRDKAYEQYF,TRBV9,TRBJ2-7
CASRFKKRGGKQKQDQPQHF,TRBV12-2,TRBJ1-5
CASSLRQTTDTQYF,TRBV7-2,TRBJ2-3
CASSLGGQGEAFF,TRBV11-2,TRBJ1-1
CASSLRGQDTGELFF,TRBV18,TRBJ2-2
CASSLGGSSYEQYF,TRBV5-1,TRBJ2-7
CASRGSEAPATEAFF,TRBV11-2,TRBJ1-1
CASSTGTGGNTQYF,TRBV6-5,TRBJ2-3
CAWSVQGREPQHF,TRBV30,TRBJ1-5
CASSFRDRGNTGELFF,TRBV13,TRBJ2-2
CASSYSNRGNTEAFF,TRBV6-5,TRBJ1-1
CASSLAPNSNNEQFF,TRBV7-6,TRBJ2-1
CSAGDIAGPYNEQFF,TRBV20-1,TRBJ2-1
CASSPGAGGFSYNSPLHF,TRBV23-1,TRBJ1-6